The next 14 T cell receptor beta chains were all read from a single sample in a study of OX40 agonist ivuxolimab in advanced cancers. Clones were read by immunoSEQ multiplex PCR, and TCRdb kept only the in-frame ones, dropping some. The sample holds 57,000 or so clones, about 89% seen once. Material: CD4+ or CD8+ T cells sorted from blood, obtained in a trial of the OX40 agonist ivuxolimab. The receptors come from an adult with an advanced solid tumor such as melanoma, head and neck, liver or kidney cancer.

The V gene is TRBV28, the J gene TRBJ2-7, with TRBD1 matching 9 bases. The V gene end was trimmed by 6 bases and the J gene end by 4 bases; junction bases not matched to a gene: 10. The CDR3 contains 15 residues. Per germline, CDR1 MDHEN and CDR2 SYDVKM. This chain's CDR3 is CASSSTGGVLYEQYF. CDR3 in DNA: TGTGCCAGCAGCTCCACAGGGGGCGTTCTATACGAGCAGTACTTC.

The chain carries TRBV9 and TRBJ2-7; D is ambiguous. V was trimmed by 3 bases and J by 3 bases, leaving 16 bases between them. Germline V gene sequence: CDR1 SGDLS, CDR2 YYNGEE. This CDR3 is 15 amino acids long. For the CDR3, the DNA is TGTGCCAGCAGCGAGAGGACCGGGCGTAGCTACGAGCAGTACTTC. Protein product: CASSERTGRSYEQYF.

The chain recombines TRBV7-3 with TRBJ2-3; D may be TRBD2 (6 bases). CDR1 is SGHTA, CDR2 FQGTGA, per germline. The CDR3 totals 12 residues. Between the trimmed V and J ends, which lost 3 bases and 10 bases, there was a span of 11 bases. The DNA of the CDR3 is TGTGCCAGCAGCTTCTTCGGAGGGCCGCAGTATTTT. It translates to CASSFFGGPQYF.

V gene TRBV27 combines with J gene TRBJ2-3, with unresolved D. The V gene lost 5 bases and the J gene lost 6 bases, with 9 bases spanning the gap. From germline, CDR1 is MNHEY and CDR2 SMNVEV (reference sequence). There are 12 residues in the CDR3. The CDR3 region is CASSIGSDTQYF. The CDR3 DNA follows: TGTGCCAGCAGTATTGGGTCCGATACGCAGTATTTT.

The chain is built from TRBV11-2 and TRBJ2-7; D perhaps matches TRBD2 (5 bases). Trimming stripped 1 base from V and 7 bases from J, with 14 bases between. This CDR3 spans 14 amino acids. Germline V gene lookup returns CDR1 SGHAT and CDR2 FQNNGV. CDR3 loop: CASSLVGTPGEQYF. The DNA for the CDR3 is TGTGCCAGCAGCTTAGTTGGCACTCCGGGGGAGCAGTACTTC. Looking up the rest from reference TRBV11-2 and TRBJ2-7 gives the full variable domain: EAGVAQSPRYKIIEKRQSVAFWCNPISGHATLYWYQQILGQGPKLLIQFQNNGVVDDSQLPKDRFSAERLKGVDSTLKIQPAKLEDSAVYLCASSLVGTPGEQYFGPGTRLTVT.

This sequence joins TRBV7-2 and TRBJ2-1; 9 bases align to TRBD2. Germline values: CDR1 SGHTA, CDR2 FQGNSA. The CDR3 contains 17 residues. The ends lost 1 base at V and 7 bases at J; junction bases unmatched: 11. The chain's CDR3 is CASSLGLASGTPNEQFF. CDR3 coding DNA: TGTGCCAGCAGCTTAGGTTTGGCTAGCGGGACGCCGAATGAGCAGTTCTTC. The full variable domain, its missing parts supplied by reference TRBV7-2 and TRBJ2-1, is GAGVSQSPSNKVTEKGKDVELRCDPISGHTALYWYRQSLGQGLEFLIYFQGNSAPDKSGLPSDRFSAERTGGSVSTLTIQRTQQEDSAVYLCASSLGLASGTPNEQFFGPGTRLTVL.

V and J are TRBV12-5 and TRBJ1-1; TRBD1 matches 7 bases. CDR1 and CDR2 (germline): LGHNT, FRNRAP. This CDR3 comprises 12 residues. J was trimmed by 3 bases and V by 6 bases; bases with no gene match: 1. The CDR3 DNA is TGTGCTAGTGGACAGGGGCACACTGAAGCTTTCTTT. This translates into CASGQGHTEAFF.

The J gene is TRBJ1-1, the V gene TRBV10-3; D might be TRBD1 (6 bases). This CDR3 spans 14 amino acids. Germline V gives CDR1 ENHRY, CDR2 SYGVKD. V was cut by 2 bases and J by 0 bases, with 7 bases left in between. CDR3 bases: TGTGCCATCAGTGAGGACAGGCTGAACACTGAAGCTTTCTTT. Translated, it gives CAISEDRLNTEAFF.

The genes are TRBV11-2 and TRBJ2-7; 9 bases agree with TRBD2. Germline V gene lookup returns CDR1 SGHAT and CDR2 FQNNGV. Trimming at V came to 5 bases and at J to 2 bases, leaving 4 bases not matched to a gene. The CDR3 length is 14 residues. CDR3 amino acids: CASSISGSPYEQYF. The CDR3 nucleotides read TGTGCCAGCAGCATTAGCGGGAGTCCCTACGAGCAGTACTTC. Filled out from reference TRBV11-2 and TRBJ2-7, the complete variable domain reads EAGVAQSPRYKIIEKRQSVAFWCNPISGHATLYWYQQILGQGPKLLIQFQNNGVVDDSQLPKDRFSAERLKGVDSTLKIQPAKLEDSAVYLCASSISGSPYEQYFGPGTRLTVT.

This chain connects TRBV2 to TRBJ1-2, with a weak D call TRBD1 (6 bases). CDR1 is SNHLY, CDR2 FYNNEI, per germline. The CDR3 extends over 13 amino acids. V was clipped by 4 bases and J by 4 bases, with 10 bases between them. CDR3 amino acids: CASSVGHGYGYTF. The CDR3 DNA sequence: TGTGCCAGCAGTGTGGGACATGGCTATGGCTACACCTTC.

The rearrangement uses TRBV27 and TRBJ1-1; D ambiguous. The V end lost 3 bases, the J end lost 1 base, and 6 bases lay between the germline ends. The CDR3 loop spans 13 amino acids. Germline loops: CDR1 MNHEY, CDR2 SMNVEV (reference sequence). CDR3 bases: TGTGCCAGCAGTTTTGAGGGGAACACTGAAGCTTTCTTT. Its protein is CASSFEGNTEAFF.

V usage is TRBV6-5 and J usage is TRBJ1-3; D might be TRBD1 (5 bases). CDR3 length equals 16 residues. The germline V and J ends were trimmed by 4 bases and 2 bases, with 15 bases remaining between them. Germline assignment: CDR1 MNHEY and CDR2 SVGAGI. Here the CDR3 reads CASSSIGAGAGNTIYF. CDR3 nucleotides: TGTGCCAGCAGTTCAATCGGGGCTGGTGCTGGAAACACCATATATTTT.

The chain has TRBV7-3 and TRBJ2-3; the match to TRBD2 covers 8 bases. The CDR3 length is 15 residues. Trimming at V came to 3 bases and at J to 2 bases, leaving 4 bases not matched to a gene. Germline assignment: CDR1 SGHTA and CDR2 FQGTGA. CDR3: CASSFTSGHTDTQYF. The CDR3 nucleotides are TGTGCCAGCAGCTTCACTAGCGGCCACACAGATACGCAGTATTTT. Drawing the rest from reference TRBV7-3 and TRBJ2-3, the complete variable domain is GAGVSQTPSNKVTEKGKYVELRCDPISGHTALYWYRQSLGQGPEFLIYFQGTGAADDSGLPNDRFFAVRPEGSVSTLKIQRTERGDSAVYLCASSFTSGHTDTQYFGPGTRLTVL.

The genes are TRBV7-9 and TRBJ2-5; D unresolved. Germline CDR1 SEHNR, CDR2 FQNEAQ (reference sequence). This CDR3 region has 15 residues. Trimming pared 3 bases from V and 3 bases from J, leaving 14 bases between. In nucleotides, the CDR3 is TGTGCCAGCAGCTTCGTGATTCACGAGGAAGAGACCCAGTACTTC. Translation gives CASSFVIHEEETQYF. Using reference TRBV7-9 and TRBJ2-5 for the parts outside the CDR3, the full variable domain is DTGVSQNPRHKITKRGQNVTFRCDPISEHNRLYWYRQTLGQGPEFLTYFQNEAQLEKSRLLSDRFSAERPKGSFSTLEIQRTEQGDSAMYLCASSFVIHEEETQYFGPGTRLLVL.